The present T cell receptor beta chain was sequenced within a study of T cells in Graves' hyperthyroidism and ophthalmopathy (dated by TCRdb to about 2019). About the study as a whole: Peripheral blood samples were taken at initial diagnosis, before any treatment was given. According to the paper, TCR Vbeta CDR3 sequencing was carried out on approximately 140 peripheral blood samples, which came from 40 to 45 ophthalmopathy, 75 to 80 hyperthyroidism and roughly 17 progressor patients. After sampling, hyperthyroidism patients received methimazole starting at 30 mg daily, and ophthalmopathy patients received high-dose intravenous methylprednisolone. Prospective prediction of ophthalmopathy was tested in an independent validation cohort of approximately 18 hyperthyroidism patients and 17 patients who later progressed to ophthalmopathy. In addition, the study compared T-cell repertoires in thyroid tissue and in blood from six Graves' hyperthyroidism patients. For training and testing, the 110 or so patients in the discovery cohort were randomly divided in a 7:3 ratio. To identify TCR V-J signatures that set the groups apart, the researchers used a discovery cohort of 100 patients, made up of fewer than 50 with Graves' ophthalmopathy and 55 to 65 with stable Graves' hyperthyroidism. General conclusions and limits of the study: No statistical method was used to set the sample size in advance, and investigators knew the group allocation. Ophthalmopathy was separated from stable hyperthyroidism by a 13 V-J signature model, with around 88% sensitivity and about 84% specificity obtained in cross-validation and 80%/75% obtained in testing. In validation, progression to ophthalmopathy was predicted by the model with roughly 69% sensitivity and roughly 76% specificity, a median of around 6.5 months before onset. Most expanded thyroid clonotypes (frequency above 0.001) were also detected in blood, suggesting blood repertoires may reflect thyroid immune responses.

According to the germline V gene (reference sequence), CDR1 reads DFQATT and CDR2 reads SNEGSKA. Including the terminal cysteine and phenylalanine, the CDR3 comprises 17 residues. Of the read, only the CDR3 DNA is kept; its 51 bases are in frame from base 1. The trim is 3 bases for V and 6 bases for J, with a gap of 27 bases between the germline ends. Note on this clonotype: What this receptor recognizes is not known. Base qualities are not at hand, and no much larger clone is one base apart.

In the ophthalmopathy patients, disease was moderately to severely active, with a Clinical Activity Score of 3 or more, a NOSPECS grade of 4 or more, and a duration of less than 3 months. Any patient with an uncontrolled infection, another autoimmune disease, pregnancy or lactation was excluded. Diagnoses relied on clinical symptoms, serum thyroxine and TRAb, thyroid ultrasound and orbital computed tomography. PBMCs were separated from approximately 10 ml of fresh peripheral blood using Ficoll-Paque density gradient centrifugation. Total RNA was extracted using Trizol reagent, and RNA quality was assessed on an Agilent 2100 Bioanalyzer. Amplification of TCR beta CDR3 regions was carried out from RNA transcripts. For the first round of RT-PCR on the TCR CDR3, the HTBI primer set was used together with the Qiagen OneStep RT-PCR kit. Libraries were constructed in a second round of multiplex PCR, after which size selection and purification were carried out. Paired-end sequencing of the libraries was performed with 100 bp reads on an Illumina HiSeq2000. Concerning the study's data processing: SOAPnuke was used to process the raw data, throwing out any read that contained adapters or uncalled bases, had a mean Phred below 15, or lacked an exact constant-primer or identifier match. COPE v1.2.5 was used to merge high-quality paired reads, and clonotypes were defined as unique nucleotide sequences. MiTCR v1.1 was used to align the clonotypes against IMGT TRBV, TRBD and TRBJ reference segments. The analysis included only V-J combinations with a frequency above 0.0001, which together covered approximately 99% of the repertoires. The TCS score was defined as F50 (clonal expansion) divided by E x V (chaos), with BLOSUM62-based TCRdist calculated between CDR3 peptides within each V-J. Welch's t-statistics and random forest reduced approximately 520 V-J features to 13, which were used in a naive Bayes classifier (R e1071). Thyroid-blood repertoire similarity was quantified with the Morisita-Horn index. In-frame beta chains were kept once TCRdb had trimmed the public reads at Q25 with fastp and called clones with MiXCR. Rows with a matching CDR3 protein are joined into one entry that keeps the most common DNA and genes. These V and J calls originate from TCRdb's pipeline instead of the authors' own analysis. Present in this sample are hundreds of thousands of distinct CDR3 sequences, 14% to 15% of which were seen just once. Of the sample, approximately 4.3% falls within the top ten clones.

The sample was blood. The receptor's source is a woman between 40 and 55 years old with Graves' ophthalmopathy. The chain is encoded by TRBV20-1 joined to TRBJ2-7; a weak D assignment points to TRBD1 (6 bases agree). The sequenced DNA: TGCAGTGCTAGTAGTTGGGACAAGGTAGTCTCCCTGGCCGAGCAGTACTTC. This is translated as CSASSWDKVVSLAEQYF.